Listed here is a single T cell receptor (beta chain). The antigen is undetermined. The entry originates in a study of glioma-infiltrating T cells after dendritic cell vaccination. Germline V gives CDR1 SGDLS, CDR2 YYNGEE. The CDR3 covers 15 residues. V trimming: 4 bases; J trimming: 6 bases; junction bases outside the gene matches: 9. Notes on the study in general: TCR clonality showed no direct relationship with survival. Only a small number of patients had complete blood and tumor samples.

Input was approximately 2 ug genomic DNA, or all available if less. Sequencing used immunoSEQ multiplex PCR; TCRdb keeps in-frame clones, though not all of them. This sample has fewer than 100,000 clones, with 86% found just once. The chain carries TRBV9 and TRBJ1-3; 8 nucleotides line up with TRBD1. The sequences come from blood, collected before dendritic cell vaccination. This sequence originates from a human donor with glioblastoma. CDR3 residues: CASSSLDRAENTIYF. The CDR3 DNA follows: TGTGCCAGCAGCTCTTTGGACAGGGCGGAAAACACCATATATTTT. The entire variable domain, with the rest obtained from reference TRBV9 and TRBJ1-3, is as follows: DSGVTQTPKHLITATGQRVTLRCSPRSGDLSVYWYQQSLDQGLQFLIQYYNGEERAKGNILERFSAQQFPDLHSELNLSSLELGDSALYFCASSSLDRAENTIYFGEGSWLTVV.